This is a list of T cell receptor beta chains from one sample in a study of shared clonotypes between healthy human individuals. Only in-frame clones appear in the TCRdb table, and some are missing; sequencing was by immunoSEQ multiplex PCR. The sample includes about 1.5 million clones, 98% of them seen just once. The specimen sequenced was naive CD4+ T cells sorted from blood. Receptors were obtained from a man aged 30 to 45 in good health. CDR3s include the opening cysteine and the closing phenylalanine or tryptophan. The D gene is left open where the match is weak. A clone size is listed for some rows: how often the clone was seen (once, few, many), or a class if it is expanded.

.,TRBV30,TRBJ1-5,.,CAWSEGSRHNQPQHF,TGTGCCTGGAGTGAAGGGTCAAGGCACAATCAGCCCCAGCATTTT
.,TRBV5-1,TRBJ2-2,.,CASRGVTSGTGELFF,TGCGCCAGCAGAGGGGTCACCTCGGGCACCGGGGAGCTGTTTTTT
TRBD1,TRBV5-1,TRBJ1-4,.,CASSLTGDVEKLFF,TGCGCCAGCAGCCTGACAGGGGATGTGGAAAAACTGTTTTTT
TRBD2,TRBV15,TRBJ2-7,.,CATSRGTSGSYEQYF,TGTGCCACCAGCAGAGGAACGAGCGGGAGCTACGAGCAGTACTTC
.,TRBV2,TRBJ2-7,once,CASSESPQPYEQYF,TGTGCCAGCAGTGAGTCGCCCCAGCCCTACGAGCAGTACTTC
.,TRBV28,TRBJ2-1,.,CASFEIYNEQFF,TGTGCCAGCTTTGAGATATACAATGAGCAGTTCTTC
.,TRBV18,TRBJ1-4,.,CASSTARTANEKLFF,TGTGCCAGCTCTACAGCCCGGACAGCTAATGAAAAACTGTTTTTT
.,TRBV7-9,TRBJ1-1,.,CASSVSSTGNTEAFF,TGTGCCAGCAGCGTCTCCTCTACGGGGAACACTGAAGCTTTCTTT
TRBD2,TRBV5-1,TRBJ2-5,.,CASSMSASGTLQTQYF,TGCGCCAGCAGCATGTCTGCTAGCGGGACTTTACAGACCCAGTACTTC
.,TRBV7-9,TRBJ1-2,.,CASSRGVSPNYGYTF,TGTGCCAGCAGCCGAGGGGTCAGCCCTAACTATGGCTACACCTTC
.,TRBV7-2,TRBJ2-7,.,CASSFGRNEQYF,TGTGCCAGCAGCTTTGGACGAAACGAGCAGTACTTC
.,TRBV2,TRBJ1-3,.,CASSGTPVAGNTIYF,TGTGCCAGCAGCGGGACACCCGTGGCTGGAAACACCATATATTTT
.,TRBV6-1,TRBJ1-5,.,CASSEWGNQPQHF,TGTGCCAGCTCTGAGTGGGGCAATCAGCCCCAGCATTTT
TRBD1,TRBV18,TRBJ2-3,.,CASSPRGQLTDTQYF,TGTGCCAGCTCACCCAGGGGGCAGTTGACAGATACGCAGTATTTT